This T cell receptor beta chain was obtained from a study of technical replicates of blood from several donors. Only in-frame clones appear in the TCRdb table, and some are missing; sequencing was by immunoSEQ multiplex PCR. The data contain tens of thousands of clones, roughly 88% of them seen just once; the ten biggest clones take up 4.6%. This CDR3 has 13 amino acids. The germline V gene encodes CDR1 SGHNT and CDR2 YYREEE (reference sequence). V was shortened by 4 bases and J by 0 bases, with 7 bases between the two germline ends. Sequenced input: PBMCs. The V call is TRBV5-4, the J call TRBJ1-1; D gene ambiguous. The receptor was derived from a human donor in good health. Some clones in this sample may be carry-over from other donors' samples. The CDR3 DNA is TGTGCCAGCAGCGCCGACATGAACACTGAAGCTTTCTTT. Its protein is CASSADMNTEAFF.